The 29 T cell receptor beta chains below come from one sample, sequenced in a study of shared clonotypes between healthy human individuals. The method was immunoSEQ multiplex PCR; TCRdb's version includes in-frame clones alone and lacks a portion of them. The repertoire holds approximately 1,500,000 clones, approximately 98% seen once, with less than 0.55% in the top ten. What was sequenced was naive CD4+ T cells sorted from blood. Subset reported: CD45RA+ positively selected. The receptor set was obtained from a man in his thirties or forties in good health.

J is TRBJ2-1 and V is TRBV14, with D perhaps matching TRBD2 (6 bases). The CDR3 length is 15 residues. Germline V gene data show CDR1 as SGHDN and CDR2 as FVKESK. The germline V and J ends were trimmed by 0 bases and 6 bases, with 12 bases remaining between them. The CDR3 DNA reads TGTGCCAGCAGCCAAGACGGGCGGGACTCCAATGAGCAGTTCTTC. Translating it yields CASSQDGRDSNEQFF. Looking up the rest from reference TRBV14 and TRBJ2-1 gives the full variable domain: EAGVTQFPSHSVIEKGQTVTLRCDPISGHDNLYWYRRVMGKEIKFLLHFVKESKQDESGMPNNRFLAERTGGTYSTLKVQPAELEDSGVYFCASSQDGRDSNEQFFGPGTRLTVL.

V is TRBV9 and J is TRBJ2-2, with no clear D. The CDR3 is 13 amino acids. V was clipped by 0 bases and J by 5 bases, with 5 bases between them. Per the germline V gene, CDR1 is SGDLS and CDR2 is YYNGEE. CDR3 amino acids: CASSVAKTGELFF. DNA of the CDR3: TGTGCCAGCAGCGTAGCAAAGACCGGGGAGCTGTTTTTT.

The gene calls are TRBV6-6 and TRBJ2-3; no reliable D call. Trimming pared 6 bases from V and 7 bases from J, leaving 11 bases between. Germline V CDR1 and CDR2: MNHNY, SVGAGI (reference sequence). The CDR3 has 12 amino acids. CDR3 coding DNA: TGTGCCAGCAGCCCCAAGGCGTATACGCAGTATTTT. Amino acid sequence: CASSPKAYTQYF.

The V and J genes are TRBV5-1 and TRBJ2-2; D gene ambiguous. CDR1 and CDR2 from the germline V gene are SGHRS and YFSETQ. The CDR3 extends over 13 amino acids. With 0 bases removed from V and 10 bases from J, the gap between germline ends came to 10 bases. As DNA, the CDR3 is TGCGCCAGCAGCTTGGTGGGGTTGTCGGAGCTGTTTTTT. Amino acids: CASSLVGLSELFF.

The rearrangement links TRBV14 to TRBJ1-2, with D possibly matching TRBD1 (6 bases). CDR1 is SGHDN and CDR2 is FVKESK in the germline V gene. The CDR3 covers 14 residues. The V gene lost 1 base and the J gene lost 7 bases, with 13 bases spanning the gap. The CDR3 here is CASSQVGGARGYTF. DNA of the CDR3: TGTGCCAGCAGCCAAGTTGGGGGGGCCCGTGGCTACACCTTC.

The gene calls are TRBV5-4 and TRBJ2-1, with D unresolved. The CDR3 loop spans 14 amino acids. Germline CDR1 is SGHNT and CDR2 is YYREEE (reference sequence). V gave up 2 bases and J gave up 7 bases, with 13 bases separating them. CDR3 DNA: TGTGCCAGCAGCTTTGAGAGCGCCTCTAATGAGCAGTTCTTC. Amino acid sequence: CASSFESASNEQFF.

This clone has a single count. The chain uses TRBV5-1 and TRBJ2-7, with D hard to call. Germline CDR1 is SGHRS and CDR2 is YFSETQ. The CDR3 contains 14 residues. V lost 0 bases to trimming and J lost 4 bases, with 11 bases between them. For the CDR3, the DNA is TGCGCCAGCAGCTTGGGGCCCCCTTCTTACGAGCAGTACTTC. This sequence encodes CASSLGPPSYEQYF. Based on the CDR3 plus reference TRBV5-1 and TRBJ2-7, the full variable domain is KAGVTQTPRYLIKTRGQQVTLSCSPISGHRSVSWYQQTPGQGLQFLFEYFSETQRNKGNFPGRFSGRQFSNSRSEMNVSTLELGDSALYLCASSLGPPSYEQYFGPGTRLTVT.

This chain connects TRBV10-1 to TRBJ2-7; D is possibly TRBD2 (6 bases). This CDR3 has 15 residues. With 3 bases removed from V and 3 bases from J, the gap between germline ends came to 15 bases. Germline CDR1 WNHNN, CDR2 SYGVQD (reference sequence). The CDR3 DNA reads as TGCGCCAGCAGTGATCGGGGTAGCGGAATCTACGAGCAGTACTTC. It translates to CASSDRGSGIYEQYF.

This clone was counted a single time. The chain couples TRBV5-6 to TRBJ2-5; D unclear. CDR1 and CDR2 (germline): SGHDT, YYEEEE. The CDR3 length is 13 residues. The V end lost 4 bases, the J end lost 4 bases, and 11 bases lay between the germline ends. Here the CDR3 DNA reads TGTGCCAGCAGCCCAAACGGGCTAGAGACCCAGTACTTC. Translated: CASSPNGLETQYF. The complete variable domain, with remaining parts taken from reference TRBV5-6 and TRBJ2-5, reads DAGVTQSPTHLIKTRGQQVTLRCSPKSGHDTVSWYQQALGQGPQFIFQYYEEEERQRGNFPDRFSGHQFPNYSSELNVNALLLGDSALYLCASSPNGLETQYFGPGTRLLVL.

This rearrangement joins TRBV28 to TRBJ2-7, with TRBD2 as a possible D gene (5 bases). Germline CDR1 is MDHEN and CDR2 is SYDVKM. This CDR3 region has 15 residues. The V gene lost 10 bases and the J gene lost 8 bases, with 27 bases spanning the gap. CDR3 sequence: CAISPGLSSSPKQYF. In DNA form, the CDR3 reads TGTGCCATTTCACCCGGACTTTCATCCTCCCCCAAGCAGTACTTC.

The chain employs TRBV19 and TRBJ2-3; D possibly corresponds to TRBD1 (6 bases). Germline loops: CDR1 LNHDA, CDR2 SQIVND (reference sequence). Between the trimmed V and J ends, which lost 10 bases and 2 bases, there was a span of 10 bases. This CDR3 comprises 12 residues. CDR3 in DNA: TGTGCCACACGACAGGACACAGATACGCAGTATTTT. Its translation: CATRQDTDTQYF. Full variable domain (remainder filled in from reference TRBV19 and TRBJ2-3): DGGITQSPKYLFRKEGQNVTLSCEQNLNHDAMYWYRQDPGQGLRLIYYSQIVNDFQKGDIAEGYSVSREKKESFPLTVTSAQKNPTAFYLCATRQDTDTQYFGPGTRLTVL.

The rearrangement joins TRBV5-1 to TRBJ2-1, with 7 bases lining up with TRBD2. The CDR3 totals 16 residues. Trimming cost V 2 bases and J 4 bases; bases outside gene matches: 9. Per germline, CDR1 SGHRS and CDR2 YFSETQ. CDR3: CASSLVASGVYNEQFF. In DNA, the CDR3 is TGCGCCAGCAGCTTAGTAGCTAGCGGAGTATACAATGAGCAGTTCTTC.

The CDR3 loop is CAWIRPKDRDNQPQHF. The CDR3 DNA is TGTGCCTGGATCCGCCCGAAGGACAGGGACAATCAGCCCCAGCATTTT. J is TRBJ1-5 and V is TRBV30; the match to TRBD1 covers 8 bases. The V segment lost 4 bases and the J segment 3 bases; nucleotides outside the gene matches: 11. In germline, CDR1 is GTSNPN, CDR2 SVGIG (reference sequence). The CDR3 is 16 amino acids.

V and J are TRBV4-3 and TRBJ1-2; the D gene is possibly TRBD1 (6 bases). This CDR3 comprises 15 residues. Germline loops: CDR1 LGHNA, CDR2 YSLEER. V lost 0 bases, J lost 2 bases, and 10 bases lay in between. The CDR3 here is CASSQDLGGNYGYTF. The DNA for the CDR3 is TGCGCCAGCAGCCAAGATCTAGGGGGAAACTATGGCTACACCTTC.

This clone was picked up one time. The same CDR3 is also encoded by other DNA sequences in this sample. The CDR3 here is CAISAGQGYEQYF. The CDR3 coding sequence is TGTGCCATCAGTGCTGGACAGGGCTACGAGCAGTACTTC. The rearrangement uses TRBV10-3 and TRBJ2-7; 8 bases fit TRBD1. Germline V gene lookup returns CDR1 ENHRY and CDR2 SYGVKD. The CDR3 contains 13 residues. J was trimmed by 3 bases and V by 4 bases; bases with no gene match: 2.

The gene calls are TRBV5-8 and TRBJ2-3, with D hard to call. The germline V gene has CDR1 SGHTS and CDR2 YDEGEE. This CDR3 spans 11 amino acids. Trimming stripped 3 bases from V and 3 bases from J, with 2 bases between. This CDR3 is CASSSTDTQYF. CDR3 coding DNA: TGTGCCAGCAGCTCAACAGATACGCAGTATTTT.

The chain joins TRBV19 to TRBJ2-7, with 11 bases fitting TRBD2. This CDR3 is built from 16 residues. The germline V gene has CDR1 LNHDA and CDR2 SQIVND (reference sequence). V trimming: 10 bases; J trimming: 0 bases; junction bases outside the gene matches: 11. In DNA form, the CDR3 reads TGTGCCAAAGACGACATAGCGGGAGGGATCTCCTACGAGCAGTACTTC. Its protein product is CAKDDIAGGISYEQYF.

The chain employs TRBV2 and TRBJ1-1; D is possibly TRBD1 (5 bases). Germline V gene lookup returns CDR1 SNHLY and CDR2 FYNNEI. V gave up 2 bases and J gave up 11 bases, with 12 bases separating them. This CDR3 comprises 12 residues. CDR3 loop: CASSESWGTAFF. CDR3 DNA sequence: TGTGCCAGCAGTGAATCTTGGGGGACCGCTTTCTTT. Full variable domain (outside the CDR3, taken from reference TRBV2 and TRBJ1-1): EPEVTQTPSHQVTQMGQEVILRCVPISNHLYFYWYRQILGQKVEFLVSFYNNEISEKSEIFDDQFSVERPDGSNFTLKIRSTKLEDSAMYFCASSESWGTAFFGQGTRLTVV.

In this sample, this clone turned up once. This chain uses TRBV11-2 with TRBJ2-1; D is unclear. Per germline, CDR1 SGHAT and CDR2 FQNNGV. The V end was cut by 1 base, the J end by 4 bases, with 17 bases between. CDR3 length: 17 amino acids. The CDR3 loop reads CASSLALALLRYNEQFF. As DNA, the CDR3 is TGTGCCAGCAGCTTAGCTTTGGCGTTACTCCGTTACAATGAGCAGTTCTTC.

This chain connects TRBV28 to TRBJ2-5, with D perhaps matching TRBD1 (6 bases). Germline V gives CDR1 MDHEN, CDR2 SYDVKM. The CDR3 totals 21 residues. V shed 2 bases and J shed 2 bases, with 30 bases lying between them. The CDR3 spells CASSLLGLDSDGLGTQETQYF. In DNA form, the CDR3 reads TGTGCCAGCAGTTTACTCGGCCTGGATTCGGACGGCCTCGGGACACAAGAGACCCAGTACTTC.

J is TRBJ1-4 and V is TRBV6-6; 7 positions match TRBD1. The CDR3 length is 14 residues. The J segment lost 3 bases and the V segment lost 6 bases, leaving 4 bases of the junction unmatched. Germline CDR1 reads MNHNY; CDR2 reads SVGAGI (reference sequence). The CDR3: CASSATGPNEKLFF. CDR3 nucleotides: TGTGCCAGCAGCGCGACAGGGCCTAATGAAAAACTGTTTTTT.

This clone has a single count. The chain employs TRBV28 and TRBJ1-2; no firm D call. Deletions cut 3 bases from V and 4 bases from J, with 12 bases between. Germline assignment: CDR1 MDHEN and CDR2 SYDVKM. This CDR3 has 14 residues. This CDR3 reads CASSLIQRSYGYTF. CDR3 DNA sequence: TGTGCCAGCAGTTTGATTCAACGAAGCTATGGCTACACCTTC.

This chain joins TRBV18 and TRBJ2-7, with D perhaps matching TRBD1 (6 bases). The CDR3 has 15 amino acids. V lost 3 bases to trimming and J lost 2 bases, with 14 bases between them. Looked up from germline, CDR1 is KGHSH and CDR2 is LQKENI. The CDR3 bases are TGTGCCAGCTCACCCACGGCCAACAGGGCCTACGAGCAGTACTTC. This codes for CASSPTANRAYEQYF.

For this clone: Different DNA sequences within this sample yield the same CDR3. The chain links TRBV29-1 to TRBJ1-5, with no clear D. The germline V gene encodes CDR1 SQVTM and CDR2 ANQGSEA. V was cut by 7 bases and J by 0 bases, with 7 bases left in between. The CDR3 length is 12 residues. The DNA of the CDR3 is TGCAGCGCGGGCGGTAGCAATCAGCCCCAGCATTTT. This translates into CSAGGSNQPQHF.

The chain couples TRBV5-8 to TRBJ1-5; no firm D call. V shed 1 base and J shed 2 bases, with 10 bases lying between them. Germline V gene lookup returns CDR1 SGHTS and CDR2 YDEGEE. This CDR3 spans 15 amino acids. In DNA form, the CDR3 reads TGTGCCAGCAGCTTGTCGGGGAATGGCAATCAGCCCCAGCATTTT. Its protein product is CASSLSGNGNQPQHF.

The rearrangement uses TRBV4-1 and TRBJ1-1; D remains unclear. Germline CDR1 MGHRA, CDR2 YSYEKL. Trimming shortened V by 0 bases and J by 0 bases, and 11 bases separated the two germline ends. This CDR3 contains 16 residues. DNA for the CDR3: TGCGCCAGCAGCCAAGATCGTTTAGGGTTGAACACTGAAGCTTTCTTT. Its protein product is CASSQDRLGLNTEAFF.

The rearrangement joins TRBV28 to TRBJ2-1; 9 bases map to TRBD2. CDR3 length equals 16 residues. The V gene end was trimmed by 4 bases and the J gene end by 0 bases; junction bases not matched to a gene: 4. Germline-derived CDR1 and CDR2 are MDHEN and SYDVKM. The CDR3: CASSSPSGNSYNEQFF. In DNA, the CDR3 is TGTGCCAGCAGTTCTCCTAGCGGGAACTCCTACAATGAGCAGTTCTTC.

V gene TRBV5-8 combines with J gene TRBJ2-7; D is unclear. The CDR3 runs 15 residues. Germline V gene lookup returns CDR1 SGHTS and CDR2 YDEGEE. Trimming took off 0 bases at V and 3 bases at J, with 13 bases between the two ends. The CDR3 region is CASSLDRTRLYEQYF. CDR3 DNA: TGTGCCAGCAGCTTGGATCGAACAAGACTCTACGAGCAGTACTTC.

This rearrangement joins TRBV2 to TRBJ2-3; D gene unclear. The CDR3 contains 11 residues. Germline assignment: CDR1 SNHLY and CDR2 FYNNEI. The V and J ends lost 8 bases and 10 bases respectively, with 13 bases between them. The CDR3 sequence: CASANLFAQYF. The CDR3 nucleotides read TGTGCCAGCGCGAACCTATTTGCGCAGTATTTT.